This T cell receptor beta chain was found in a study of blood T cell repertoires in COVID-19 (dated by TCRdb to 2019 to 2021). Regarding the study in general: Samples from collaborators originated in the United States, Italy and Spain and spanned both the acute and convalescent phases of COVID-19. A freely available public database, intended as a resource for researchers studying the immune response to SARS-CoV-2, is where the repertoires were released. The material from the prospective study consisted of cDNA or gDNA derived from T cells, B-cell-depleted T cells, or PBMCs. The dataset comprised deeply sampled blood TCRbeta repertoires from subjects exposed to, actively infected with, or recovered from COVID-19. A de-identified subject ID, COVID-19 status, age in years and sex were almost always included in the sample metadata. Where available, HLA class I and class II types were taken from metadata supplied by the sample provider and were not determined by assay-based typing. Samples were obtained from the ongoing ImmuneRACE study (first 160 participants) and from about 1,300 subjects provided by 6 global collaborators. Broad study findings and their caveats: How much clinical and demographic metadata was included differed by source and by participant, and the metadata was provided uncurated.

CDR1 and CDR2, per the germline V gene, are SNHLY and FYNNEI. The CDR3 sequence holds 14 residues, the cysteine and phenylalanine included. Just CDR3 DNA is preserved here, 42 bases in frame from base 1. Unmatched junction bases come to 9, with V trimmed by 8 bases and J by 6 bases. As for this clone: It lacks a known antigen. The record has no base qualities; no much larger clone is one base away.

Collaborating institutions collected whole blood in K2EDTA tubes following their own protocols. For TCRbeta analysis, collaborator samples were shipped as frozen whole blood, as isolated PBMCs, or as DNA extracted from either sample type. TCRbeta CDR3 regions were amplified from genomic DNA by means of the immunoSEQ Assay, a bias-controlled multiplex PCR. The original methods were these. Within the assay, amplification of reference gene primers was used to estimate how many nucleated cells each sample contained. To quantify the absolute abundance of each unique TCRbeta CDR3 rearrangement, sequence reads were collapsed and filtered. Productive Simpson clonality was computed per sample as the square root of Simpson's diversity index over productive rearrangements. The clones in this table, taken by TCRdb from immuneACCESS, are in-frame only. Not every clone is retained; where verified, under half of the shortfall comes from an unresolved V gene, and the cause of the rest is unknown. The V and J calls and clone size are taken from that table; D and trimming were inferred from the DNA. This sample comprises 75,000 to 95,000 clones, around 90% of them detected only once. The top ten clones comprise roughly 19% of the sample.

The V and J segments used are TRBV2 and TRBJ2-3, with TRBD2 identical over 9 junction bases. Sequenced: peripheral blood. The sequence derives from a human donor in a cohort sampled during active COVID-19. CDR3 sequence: CASGTLAGRDTQYF. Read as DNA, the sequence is TGTGCCAGCGGCACCCTAGCGGGACGCGATACGCAGTATTTT.